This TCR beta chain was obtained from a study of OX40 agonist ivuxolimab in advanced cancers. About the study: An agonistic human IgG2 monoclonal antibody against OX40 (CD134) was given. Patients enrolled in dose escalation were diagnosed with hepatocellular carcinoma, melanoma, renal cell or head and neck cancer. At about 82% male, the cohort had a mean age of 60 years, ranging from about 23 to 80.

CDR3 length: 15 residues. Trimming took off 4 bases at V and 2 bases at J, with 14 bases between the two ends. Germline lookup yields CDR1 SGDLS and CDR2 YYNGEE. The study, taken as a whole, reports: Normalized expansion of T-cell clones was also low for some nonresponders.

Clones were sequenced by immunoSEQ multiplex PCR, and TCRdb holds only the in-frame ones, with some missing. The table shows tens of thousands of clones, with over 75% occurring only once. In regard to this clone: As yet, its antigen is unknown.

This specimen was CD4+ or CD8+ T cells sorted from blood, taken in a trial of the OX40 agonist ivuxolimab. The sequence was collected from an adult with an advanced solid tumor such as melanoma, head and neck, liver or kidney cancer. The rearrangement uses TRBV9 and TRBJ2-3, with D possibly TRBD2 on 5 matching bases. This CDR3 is CASSQAGNPTDTQYF. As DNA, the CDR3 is TGTGCCAGCAGCCAAGCCGGGAATCCCACAGATACGCAGTATTTT. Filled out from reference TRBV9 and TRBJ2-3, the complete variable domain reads DSGVTQTPKHLITATGQRVTLRCSPRSGDLSVYWYQQSLDQGLQFLIQYYNGEERAKGNILERFSAQQFPDLHSELNLSSLELGDSALYFCASSQAGNPTDTQYFGPGTRLTVL.